These 16 T cell receptor beta chains originate from one sample sequenced in a study of blood T cell repertoires in COVID-19. Sequencing used immunoSEQ multiplex PCR; TCRdb keeps in-frame clones, though not all of them. The table shows about 90,000 clones, with around 81% occurring only once. The sample was peripheral blood. Source of these receptors: a woman aged 70-85 years with active or convalescent COVID-19.

This sequence joins TRBV7-2 and TRBJ1-5, with TRBD1 identical over 7 bases. The J segment lost 7 bases and the V segment lost 5 bases, leaving 5 bases of the junction unmatched. CDR1 is SGHTA and CDR2 is FQGNSA in the germline V gene. The CDR3 is made up of 13 amino acids. CDR3 amino acids: CASSLIRGQPQHF. The DNA for the CDR3 is TGTGCCAGCAGCCTCATCAGGGGGCAGCCCCAGCATTTT.

The chain combines TRBV3-1 (or the pseudogene TRBV3-2) with TRBJ2-5; a possible D gene is TRBD1 (6 bases). In germline, CDR1 is LGHDT, CDR2 YNNKEL (reference sequence). V was shortened by 1 base and J by 3 bases, with 33 bases between the two germline ends. This CDR3 spans 22 amino acids. The DNA for the CDR3 is TGTGCCAGCAGCCAAGCCTGCCCCCGAGGCGTTCAACAGGGCAGTGGTGAAGAGACCCAGTACTTC. This gives the protein CASSQACPRGVQQGSGEETQYF.

The chain combines TRBV19 with TRBJ1-1; no definite D call. Deletions cut 3 bases from V and 5 bases from J, with 10 bases between. The CDR3 has 13 residues. CDR1 is LNHDA and CDR2 is SQIVND in the germline V gene (reference sequence). CDR3 nucleotide sequence: TGTGCCAGTAGTATCCGTTTAAATACTGAAGCTTTCTTT. It encodes CASSIRLNTEAFF.

CDR3 in DNA: TGTGCCAGCAGCTCCTCCGTTGATACGCAGTATTTT. This sequence encodes CASSSSVDTQYF. The V gene is TRBV11-2, the J gene TRBJ2-3; D is unclear. This CDR3 has 12 residues. V was shortened by 4 bases and J by 6 bases, with 8 bases between the two germline ends. CDR1 and CDR2 from the germline V gene are SGHAT and FQNNGV.

J is TRBJ1-1 and V is TRBV2, with 8 positions matching TRBD1. Trimming took 6 bases from V and 3 from J; bases not matched to a gene: 6. The CDR3 sequence is 14 residues long. The germline V gene has CDR1 SNHLY and CDR2 FYNNEI. DNA for the CDR3: TGTGCCAGCAGCGTACAGGGGGTTGACACTGAAGCTTTCTTT. This translates into CASSVQGVDTEAFF.

This chain links TRBV2 with TRBJ2-3; 11 nucleotides line up with TRBD2. After removal of 2 bases from V and 5 bases from J, the junction contained 3 bases not matched to a gene. The length of the CDR3 is 15 residues. Germline loops: CDR1 SNHLY, CDR2 FYNNEI. CDR3 sequence (DNA): TGTGCCAGCAGTGAACTAGCGGGGGGTCTAGATACGCAGTATTTT. This codes for CASSELAGGLDTQYF. Combining the CDR3 with reference TRBV2 and TRBJ2-3 gives the whole variable domain EPEVTQTPSHQVTQMGQEVILRCVPISNHLYFYWYRQILGQKVEFLVSFYNNEISEKSEIFDDQFSVERPDGSNFTLKIRSTKLEDSAMYFCASSELAGGLDTQYFGPGTRLTVL.

The gene calls are TRBV5-4 and TRBJ1-1; maybe TRBD1 (5 bases). This CDR3 has 14 residues. V was pared by 5 bases and J by 6 bases, with 17 bases between. CDR1 and CDR2 (germline): SGHNT, YYREEE (reference sequence). The CDR3 sequence is CASRPDGPRAEAFF. DNA of the CDR3: TGTGCCAGCAGACCGGACGGGCCCAGGGCTGAAGCTTTCTTT.

The gene calls are TRBV9 and TRBJ2-1; maybe TRBD1 (6 bases). V shed 4 bases and J shed 4 bases, with 9 bases lying between them. The CDR3 is 13 amino acids. Germline-derived CDR1 and CDR2 are SGDLS and YYNGEE. The CDR3 nucleotides read TGTGCCAGCAGCCAGGGGCAGTACAATGAGCAGTTCTTC. Its translation is CASSQGQYNEQFF.

This clone showed up just a few times. V usage is TRBV19 and J usage is TRBJ2-1, with 7 bases matching TRBD2. The junction had 9 bases not matched to a gene; V was cut back by 3 bases and J by 1 base. The length of the CDR3 is 17 residues. Looked up from germline, CDR1 is LNHDA and CDR2 is SQIVND (reference sequence). DNA of the CDR3: TGTGCCAGTAGTATCCTTGTGGGGGGGAGATCCTACAATGAGCAGTTCTTC. This codes for CASSILVGGRSYNEQFF.

The CDR3 sequence: CASSQRGTQQAQYF. Written as DNA, the CDR3 is TGTGCCAGCAGCCAGCGGGGGACCCAACAGGCGCAGTATTTT. The V call is TRBV3-1 (or the pseudogene TRBV3-2), the J call TRBJ2-3; TRBD2 matches 7 bases. With V trimmed by 3 bases and J by 10 bases, 10 bases remained unmatched. The CDR3 loop spans 14 amino acids. The germline gives CDR1 LGHDT, CDR2 YNNKEL (reference sequence).

This chain uses TRBV7-8 with TRBJ1-1, with D unresolved. Trimming shortened V by 1 base and J by 0 bases, and 21 bases separated the two germline ends. The V gene's germline CDR1 is SGHVS and CDR2 FQNEAQ. This CDR3 is built from 19 residues. The CDR3 loop is CASSLVSLDWRQMNTEAFF. CDR3 bases: TGTGCCAGCAGCTTAGTCTCTTTAGATTGGAGGCAGATGAACACTGAAGCTTTCTTT.

This clone showed up just once. The chain combines TRBV29-1 with TRBJ1-2; tentative D call: TRBD1 (5 bases). Between the trimmed V and J ends, which lost 6 bases and 8 bases, there was a span of 13 bases. This CDR3 comprises 11 residues. The germline gives CDR1 SQVTM, CDR2 ANQGSEA. CDR3 sequence: CSVAGGWGYTF. The CDR3 DNA reads TGCAGCGTCGCGGGGGGTTGGGGCTACACCTTC.

CDR3 coding DNA: TGTGCCAGCAGCTTAGGAGGCACCCAAGAGACCCAGTACTTC. It is translated as CASSLGGTQETQYF. The chain is built from TRBV11-3 and TRBJ2-5, with D unclear. The V gene's germline CDR1 is SGHNT and CDR2 YENEEA. V was cut by 1 base and J by 1 base, with 7 bases left in between. This CDR3 comprises 14 residues. Full variable domain (outside the CDR3, taken from reference TRBV11-3 and TRBJ2-5): EAGVVQSPRYKIIEKKQPVAFWCNPISGHNTLYWYLQNLGQGPELLIRYENEEAVDDSQLPKDRFSAERLKGVDSTLKIQPAELGDSAVYLCASSLGGTQETQYFGPGTRLLVL.

This clone occurred once. This chain joins TRBV28 and TRBJ1-1; the D is unclear. The CDR3 spans 12 residues. Trimming removed 4 bases at V and 6 bases at J, with 9 bases between. Germline lookup yields CDR1 MDHEN and CDR2 SYDVKM. CDR3 loop: CASSWGESEAFF. The CDR3 DNA reads as TGTGCCAGCAGTTGGGGAGAGTCTGAAGCTTTCTTT.

The CDR3 sequence: CASSYSYRIEAFF. The CDR3 nucleotides are TGTGCCAGCAGTTACTCCTACAGGATTGAAGCTTTCTTT. The chain recombines TRBV6-2 or TRBV6-3 with TRBJ1-1; TRBD1 is a possible D gene (5 bases). CDR3 length: 13 amino acids. V dropped 0 bases and J dropped 7 bases, with 9 bases sitting between them. Looked up from germline, CDR1 is MNHEY and CDR2 is SVGEGT.

The chain employs TRBV15 and TRBJ1-4; D is unresolved. The germline V and J ends were trimmed by 1 base and 7 bases, with 10 bases remaining between them. The CDR3 runs to 14 residues. The germline V gene encodes CDR1 LNHNV and CDR2 YYDKDF (reference sequence). Here the CDR3 DNA reads TGTGCCACCAGCAGAGCGACGAGCGGTGAAAAACTGTTTTTT. Residues: CATSRATSGEKLFF.